This T cell receptor beta chain was sequenced in a study of cytomegalovirus exposure and HLA in healthy donors. The PCR used 60 Vbeta and 13 Jbeta primers. Libraries were prepared by immunoSEQ multiplex PCR; TCRdb keeps only in-frame clonotypes and omits some of them. In the table there are 85,000 to 95,000 clones, roughly two thirds of which are singletons. The CDR3 runs 16 residues. CDR1 is SGHRS and CDR2 is YFSETQ in the germline V gene. Losses at the gene ends were 4 bases for V and 6 bases for J; bases not matched to a gene: 14. The rearrangement uses TRBV5-1 and TRBJ1-2, with 8 bases fitting TRBD1. The sequence came from a woman in her twenties or thirties in good health and CMV-seronegative. Sequenced: PBMCs. The CDR3 DNA sequence: TGCGCCAGCAGCCTTAGGACAGGGCAATTCGAACATGGCTACACCTTC. Its translation is CASSLRTGQFEHGYTF.